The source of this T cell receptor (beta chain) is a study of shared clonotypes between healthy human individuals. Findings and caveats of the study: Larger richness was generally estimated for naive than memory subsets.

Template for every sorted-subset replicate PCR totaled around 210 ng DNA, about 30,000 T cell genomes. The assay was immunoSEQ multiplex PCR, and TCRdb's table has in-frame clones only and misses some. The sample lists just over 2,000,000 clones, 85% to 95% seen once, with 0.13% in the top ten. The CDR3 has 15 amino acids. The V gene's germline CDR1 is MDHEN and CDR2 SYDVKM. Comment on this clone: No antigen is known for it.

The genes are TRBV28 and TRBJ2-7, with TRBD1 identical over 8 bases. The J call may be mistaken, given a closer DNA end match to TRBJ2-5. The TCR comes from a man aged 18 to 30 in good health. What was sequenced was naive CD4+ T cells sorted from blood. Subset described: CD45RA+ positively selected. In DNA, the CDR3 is TGTGCCAGCAGAGATTGGACAGGGTCTAGTAAGACCCAGTACTTC. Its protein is CASRDWTGSSKTQYF.